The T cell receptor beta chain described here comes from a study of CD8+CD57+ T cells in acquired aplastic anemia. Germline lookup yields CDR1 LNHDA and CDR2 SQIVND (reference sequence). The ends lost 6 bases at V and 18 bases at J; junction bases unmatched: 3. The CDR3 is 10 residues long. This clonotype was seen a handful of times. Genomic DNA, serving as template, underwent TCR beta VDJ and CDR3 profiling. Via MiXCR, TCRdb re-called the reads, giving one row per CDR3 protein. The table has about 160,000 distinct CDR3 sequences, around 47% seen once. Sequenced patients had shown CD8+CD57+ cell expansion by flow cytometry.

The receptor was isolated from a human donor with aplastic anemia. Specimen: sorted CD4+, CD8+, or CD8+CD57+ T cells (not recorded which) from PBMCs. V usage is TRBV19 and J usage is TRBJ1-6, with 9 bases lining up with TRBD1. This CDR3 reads CASRGQGYHF. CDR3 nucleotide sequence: TGTGCCAGTAGAGGACAGGGGTACCACTTT.